Listed below are T cell receptor beta chains from one sample, sequenced in a study of T cell responses to AZD1222 COVID-19 vaccine. Sequencing was performed with immunoSEQ multiplex PCR; in TCRdb, only in-frame clones are kept and a portion is missing. The data hold about 160,000 clones, with 88% observed a single time. The specimen comprised peripheral blood, sampled on day 0 of AZD1222 vaccination. These receptors were collected from an adult in good health. Each CDR3 is given with its conserved first and last residue. A D gene is named only where the DNA matches it firmly. The size of a clone is reported for some rows only, either as once, few or many, or as a class for expanded clones.

j_call | cdr3_length | d_call | v_call | clone_size | cdr3_aa | cdr3_nt
TRBJ1-5 | 15 | TRBD1 | TRBV10-2 | NA | CASSERGTGNQPQHF | TGCGCCAGCAGTGAGCGGGGGACAGGGAATCAGCCCCAGCATTTT
TRBJ2-5 | 14 | TRBD2 | TRBV3-1/TRBV3-2 | NA | CASSPTSVAGTQYF | TGTGCCAGCAGCCCCACTAGCGTCGCCGGGACCCAGTACTTC
TRBJ1-2 | 14 | NA | TRBV15 | NA | CATSRGGTFYGYTF | TGTGCCACCAGCAGGGGGGGGACGTTCTATGGCTACACCTTC
TRBJ2-3 | 15 | TRBD1 | TRBV6-5 | NA | CASKAGTGVTDTQYF | TGTGCCAGCAAAGCGGGGACAGGGGTCACAGATACGCAGTATTTT
TRBJ2-7 | 13 | TRBD2 | TRBV28 | NA | CASRLAGGREQYF | TGTGCCAGCAGGCTAGCGGGGGGGCGCGAGCAGTACTTC
TRBJ2-1 | 14 | TRBD2 | TRBV7-9 | NA | CASILSGVYNEQFF | TGTGCCAGCATACTCAGCGGGGTTTACAATGAGCAGTTCTTC
TRBJ2-2 | 14 | TRBD1 | TRBV10-3 | few | CAMRQGMNTGELFF | TGTGCCATGAGACAGGGGATGAACACCGGGGAGCTGTTTTTT
TRBJ1-3 | 16 | TRBD1 | TRBV6-5 | once | CASSYTGTGLGNTIYF | TGTGCCAGCAGTTATACCGGGACAGGGTTAGGAAACACCATATATTTT
TRBJ1-1 | 14 | NA | TRBV18 | NA | CASSPYRVDTEAFF | TGTGCCAGCTCACCTTACAGGGTTGACACTGAAGCTTTCTTT
TRBJ1-5 | 12 | NA | TRBV5-1 | NA | CASSASNQPQHF | TGCGCCAGCAGCGCAAGCAATCAGCCCCAGCATTTT
TRBJ2-1 | 16 | NA | TRBV5-6 | NA | CASSSYNWGVIGEQFF | TGTGCCAGCAGCTCGTACAACTGGGGGGTCATCGGTGAGCAGTTCTTC
TRBJ1-2 | 14 | NA | TRBV6-2/TRBV6-3 | NA | CASSYSRSNYGYTF | TGTGCCAGCAGTTATAGTCGTTCAAACTATGGCTACACCTTC
TRBJ1-5 | 16 | TRBD1 | TRBV23-1 | NA | CASSQRTGGKNQPQHF | TGCGCCAGCAGTCAGCGTACAGGGGGCAAGAATCAGCCCCAGCATTTT
TRBJ1-2 | 15 | NA | TRBV27 | NA | CASSSSSRAKRGYTF | TGTGCCAGCAGTTCATCCAGCCGGGCGAAGAGGGGCTACACCTTC
TRBJ1-6 | 16 | TRBD1 | TRBV7-2 | NA | CASSSKQTGGYSPLHF | TGTGCCAGCAGCTCCAAACAGACAGGGGGCTATTCACCCCTCCACTTT
TRBJ1-4 | 14 | TRBD1 | TRBV9 | NA | CASSVGTGVEKLFF | TGTGCCAGCAGCGTAGGGACAGGGGTTGAAAAACTGTTTTTT
TRBJ1-4 | 13 | TRBD1 | TRBV14 | once | CASSFRQGEKLFF | TGTGCCAGCAGCTTTCGACAGGGCGAAAAACTGTTTTTT
TRBJ1-5 | 11 | NA | TRBV12-3/TRBV12-4 | NA | CASSRNQPQHF | TGTGCCAGCAGTAGAAATCAGCCCCAGCATTTT
TRBJ2-3 | 14 | NA | TRBV11-1 | NA | CASSLRGATDTQYF | TGTGCCAGCAGCCTCCGAGGGGCCACAGATACGCAGTATTTT
TRBJ1-5 | 13 | NA | TRBV28 | NA | CASGGDSNQPQHF | TGTGCCAGTGGCGGAGATAGCAATCAGCCCCAGCATTTT